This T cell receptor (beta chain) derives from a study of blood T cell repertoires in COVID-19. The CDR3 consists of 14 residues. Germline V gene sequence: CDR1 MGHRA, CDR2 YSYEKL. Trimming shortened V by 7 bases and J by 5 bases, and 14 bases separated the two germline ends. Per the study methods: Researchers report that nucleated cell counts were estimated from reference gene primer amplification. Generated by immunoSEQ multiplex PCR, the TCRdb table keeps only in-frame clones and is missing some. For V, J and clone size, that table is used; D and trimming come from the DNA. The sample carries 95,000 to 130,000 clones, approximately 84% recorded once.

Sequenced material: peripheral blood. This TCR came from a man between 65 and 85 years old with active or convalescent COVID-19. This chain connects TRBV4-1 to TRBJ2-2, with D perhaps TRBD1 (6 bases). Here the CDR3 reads CASTPQGRTGELFF. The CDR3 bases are TGCGCCAGCACCCCCCAGGGGAGAACCGGGGAGCTGTTTTTT.